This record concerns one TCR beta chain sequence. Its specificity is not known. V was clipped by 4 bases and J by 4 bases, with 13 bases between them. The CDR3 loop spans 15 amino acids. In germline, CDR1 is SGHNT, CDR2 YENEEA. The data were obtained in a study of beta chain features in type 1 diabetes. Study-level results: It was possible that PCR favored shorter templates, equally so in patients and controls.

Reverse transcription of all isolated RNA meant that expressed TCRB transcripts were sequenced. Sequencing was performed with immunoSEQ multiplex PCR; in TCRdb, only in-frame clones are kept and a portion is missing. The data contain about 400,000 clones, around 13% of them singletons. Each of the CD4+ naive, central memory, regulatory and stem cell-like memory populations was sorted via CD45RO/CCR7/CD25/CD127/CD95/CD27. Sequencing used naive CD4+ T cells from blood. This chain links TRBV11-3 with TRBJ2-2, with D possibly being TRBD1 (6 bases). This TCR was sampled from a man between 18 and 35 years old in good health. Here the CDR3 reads CASSYTGYGTGELFF. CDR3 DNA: TGTGCCAGCAGCTACACAGGGTACGGCACCGGGGAGCTGTTTTTT. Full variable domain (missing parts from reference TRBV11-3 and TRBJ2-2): EAGVVQSPRYKIIEKKQPVAFWCNPISGHNTLYWYLQNLGQGPELLIRYENEEAVDDSQLPKDRFSAERLKGVDSTLKIQPAELGDSAVYLCASSYTGYGTGELFFGEGSRLTVL.